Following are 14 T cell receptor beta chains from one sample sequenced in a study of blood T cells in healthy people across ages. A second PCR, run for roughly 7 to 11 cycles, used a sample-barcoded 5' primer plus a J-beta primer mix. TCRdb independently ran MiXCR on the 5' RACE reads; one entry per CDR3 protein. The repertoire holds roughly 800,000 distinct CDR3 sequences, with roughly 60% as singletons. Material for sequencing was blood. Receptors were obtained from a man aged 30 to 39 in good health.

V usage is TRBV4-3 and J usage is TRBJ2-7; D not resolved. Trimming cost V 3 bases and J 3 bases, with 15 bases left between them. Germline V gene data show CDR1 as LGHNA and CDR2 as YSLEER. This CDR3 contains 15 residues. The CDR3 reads CASSQNILGVYEQYF. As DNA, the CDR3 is TGCGCCAGCAGCCAGAACATCCTCGGCGTCTACGAGCAGTACTTC.

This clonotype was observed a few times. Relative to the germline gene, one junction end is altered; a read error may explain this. This CDR3 is CASSPPSQGETQYF. As DNA, the CDR3 is TGTGCCAGCTCTCCACCGAGTCAGGGGGAGACCCAGTACTTC. The V and J genes are TRBV18 and TRBJ2-7; tentatively, D is TRBD1 (6 bases). TRBJ2-5 explains the end of the DNA better; the J call may be wrong. The CDR3 is 14 amino acids. Germline V lookup: CDR1 KGHSH, CDR2 LQKENI.

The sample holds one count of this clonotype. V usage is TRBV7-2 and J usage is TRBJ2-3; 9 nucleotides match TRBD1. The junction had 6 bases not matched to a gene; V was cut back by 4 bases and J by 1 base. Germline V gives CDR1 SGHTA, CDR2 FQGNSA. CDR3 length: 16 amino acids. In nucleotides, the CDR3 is TGTGCCAGCAGCTCGACACAGGGGGCGGGCACAGATACGCAGTATTTT. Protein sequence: CASSSTQGAGTDTQYF.

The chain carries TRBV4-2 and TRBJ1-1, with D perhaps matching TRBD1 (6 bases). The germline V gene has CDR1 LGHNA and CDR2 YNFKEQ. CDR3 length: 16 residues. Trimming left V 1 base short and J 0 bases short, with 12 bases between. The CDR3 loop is CASSQGEGGMNTEAFF. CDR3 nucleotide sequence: TGTGCCAGCAGCCAAGGTGAAGGGGGAATGAACACTGAAGCTTTCTTT.

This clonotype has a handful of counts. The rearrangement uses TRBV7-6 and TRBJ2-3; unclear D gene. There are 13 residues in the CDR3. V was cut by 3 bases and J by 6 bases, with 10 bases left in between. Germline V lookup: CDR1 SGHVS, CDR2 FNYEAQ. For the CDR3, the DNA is TGTGCCAGCAGCTTGGAGCCGTTGGATACGCAGTATTTT. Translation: CASSLEPLDTQYF.

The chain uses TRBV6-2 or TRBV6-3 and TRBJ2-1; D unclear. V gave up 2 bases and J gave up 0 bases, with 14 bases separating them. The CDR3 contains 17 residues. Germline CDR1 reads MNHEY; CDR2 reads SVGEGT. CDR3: CASSYDLAESSYNEQFF. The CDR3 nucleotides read TGTGCCAGCAGTTACGATCTCGCCGAGAGCTCCTACAATGAGCAGTTCTTC.

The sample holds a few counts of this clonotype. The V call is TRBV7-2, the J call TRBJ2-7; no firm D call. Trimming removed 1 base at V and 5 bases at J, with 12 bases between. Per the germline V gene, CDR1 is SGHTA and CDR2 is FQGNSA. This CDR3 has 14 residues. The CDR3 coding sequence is TGTGCCAGCAGCTTAGGGGCGACCCGGGACGAGCAGTACTTC. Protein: CASSLGATRDEQYF.

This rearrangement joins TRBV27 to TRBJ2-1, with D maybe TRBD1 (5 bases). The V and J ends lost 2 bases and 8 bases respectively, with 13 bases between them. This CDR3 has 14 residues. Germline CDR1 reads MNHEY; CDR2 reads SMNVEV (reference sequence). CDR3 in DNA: TGTGCCAGCAGTTTAAGGGGCGCAGTCTATGAGCAGTTCTTC. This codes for CASSLRGAVYEQFF.

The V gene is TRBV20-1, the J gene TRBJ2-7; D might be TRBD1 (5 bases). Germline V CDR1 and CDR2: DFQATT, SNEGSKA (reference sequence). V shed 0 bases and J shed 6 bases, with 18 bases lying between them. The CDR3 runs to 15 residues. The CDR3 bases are TGCAGTGCTAGAGATCGACTGGACATTCGGCCCGAGCAGTACTTC. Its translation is CSARDRLDIRPEQYF.

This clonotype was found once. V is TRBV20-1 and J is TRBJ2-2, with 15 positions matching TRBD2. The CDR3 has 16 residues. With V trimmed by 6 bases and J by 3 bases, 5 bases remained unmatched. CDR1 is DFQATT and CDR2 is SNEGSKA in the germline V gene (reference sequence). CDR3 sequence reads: CSARTSGRVHTGELFF. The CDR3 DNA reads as TGCAGTGCCCGGACTAGCGGGAGGGTGCACACCGGGGAGCTGTTTTTT.

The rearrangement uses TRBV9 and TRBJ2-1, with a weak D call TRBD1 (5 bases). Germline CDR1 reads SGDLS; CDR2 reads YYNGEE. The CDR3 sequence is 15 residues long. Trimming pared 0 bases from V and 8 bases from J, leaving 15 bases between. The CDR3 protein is CASSVEFALGDEQFF. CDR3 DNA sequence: TGTGCCAGCAGCGTAGAATTTGCCTTAGGGGATGAGCAGTTCTTC.

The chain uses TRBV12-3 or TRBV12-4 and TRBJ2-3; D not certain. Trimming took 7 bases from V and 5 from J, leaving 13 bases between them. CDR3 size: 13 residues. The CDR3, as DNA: TGTGCCAGCACCATTCGAGGCGGAGATACGCAGTATTTT. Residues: CASTIRGGDTQYF.

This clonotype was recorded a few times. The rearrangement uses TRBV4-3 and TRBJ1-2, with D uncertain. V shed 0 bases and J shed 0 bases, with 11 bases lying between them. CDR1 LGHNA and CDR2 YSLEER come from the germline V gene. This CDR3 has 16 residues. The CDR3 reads CASSQDDGGTNYGYTF. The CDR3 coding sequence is TGCGCCAGCAGCCAAGATGATGGTGGAACTAACTATGGCTACACCTTC.

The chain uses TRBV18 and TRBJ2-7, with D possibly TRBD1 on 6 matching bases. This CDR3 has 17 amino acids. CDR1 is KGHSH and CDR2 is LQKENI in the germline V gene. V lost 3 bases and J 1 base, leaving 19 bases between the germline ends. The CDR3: CASSPRLTGTSSYEQYF. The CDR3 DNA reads TGTGCCAGCTCACCGAGATTAACGGGGACATCGTCCTACGAGCAGTACTTC.